This T cell receptor (beta chain) is drawn from a study of OX40 agonist ivuxolimab in advanced cancers. Overall study: Patients received the agonistic anti-OX40 (CD134) antibody ivuxolimab.

The germline V gene encodes CDR1 MNHNS and CDR2 SASEGT. The CDR3 consists of 14 residues. Patients with a history of autoimmune disease or on systemic immunosuppression were excluded. On cycle 4 day 1 and cycle 7 day 1, as well as at baseline, blood was sampled. Using immunoSEQ multiplex PCR, the repertoire was profiled, and TCRdb retains in-frame clones only, with some absent. The sample has tens of thousands of clones, 75% to 95% seen once; the top ten hold roughly 1.6%. The V gene is TRBV6-1, the J gene TRBJ2-1; weak D call: TRBD2 (6 bases). This receptor was obtained from an adult with an advanced solid tumor such as melanoma, head and neck, liver or kidney cancer. The specimen was CD4+ or CD8+ T cells sorted from blood, collected in a trial of the OX40 agonist ivuxolimab. CDR3: CAPVVRREYEEQFF. The CDR3 region has the DNA TGTGCACCCGTTGTCCGACGGGAGTACGAGGAGCAGTTCTTC.